This T cell receptor (beta chain) is drawn from a study of T cells in Graves' hyperthyroidism and ophthalmopathy. TCR beta CDR3 regions were amplified from RNA transcripts. TCR CDR3 regions were first amplified by RT-PCR with HTBI primers. MiXCR, run by TCRdb on the multiplex PCR reads, gives a single entry per CDR3 protein. The table includes almost 500,000 distinct CDR3 sequences, 20% to 25% detected once. This CDR3 has 15 residues. In germline, CDR1 is DFQATT, CDR2 SNEGSKA (reference sequence). V shed 5 bases, J shed 0 bases, and the junction held 8 bases outside the gene matches. Exclusion followed for patients with uncontrolled infection, other autoimmune disease, pregnancy or lactation. In making diagnoses, clinical symptoms, serum thyroxine and TRAb, thyroid ultrasound and orbital computed tomography were all used.

This TCR came from an older woman with Graves' ophthalmopathy. The rearrangement joins TRBV20-1 to TRBJ1-1; TRBD1 matches 8 bases. The sequenced sample consisted of blood. In DNA, the CDR3 is TGCAGTGCTTCTCAGGGGGCTGGTTTGAACACTGAAGCTTTCTTT. This translates into CSASQGAGLNTEAFF.